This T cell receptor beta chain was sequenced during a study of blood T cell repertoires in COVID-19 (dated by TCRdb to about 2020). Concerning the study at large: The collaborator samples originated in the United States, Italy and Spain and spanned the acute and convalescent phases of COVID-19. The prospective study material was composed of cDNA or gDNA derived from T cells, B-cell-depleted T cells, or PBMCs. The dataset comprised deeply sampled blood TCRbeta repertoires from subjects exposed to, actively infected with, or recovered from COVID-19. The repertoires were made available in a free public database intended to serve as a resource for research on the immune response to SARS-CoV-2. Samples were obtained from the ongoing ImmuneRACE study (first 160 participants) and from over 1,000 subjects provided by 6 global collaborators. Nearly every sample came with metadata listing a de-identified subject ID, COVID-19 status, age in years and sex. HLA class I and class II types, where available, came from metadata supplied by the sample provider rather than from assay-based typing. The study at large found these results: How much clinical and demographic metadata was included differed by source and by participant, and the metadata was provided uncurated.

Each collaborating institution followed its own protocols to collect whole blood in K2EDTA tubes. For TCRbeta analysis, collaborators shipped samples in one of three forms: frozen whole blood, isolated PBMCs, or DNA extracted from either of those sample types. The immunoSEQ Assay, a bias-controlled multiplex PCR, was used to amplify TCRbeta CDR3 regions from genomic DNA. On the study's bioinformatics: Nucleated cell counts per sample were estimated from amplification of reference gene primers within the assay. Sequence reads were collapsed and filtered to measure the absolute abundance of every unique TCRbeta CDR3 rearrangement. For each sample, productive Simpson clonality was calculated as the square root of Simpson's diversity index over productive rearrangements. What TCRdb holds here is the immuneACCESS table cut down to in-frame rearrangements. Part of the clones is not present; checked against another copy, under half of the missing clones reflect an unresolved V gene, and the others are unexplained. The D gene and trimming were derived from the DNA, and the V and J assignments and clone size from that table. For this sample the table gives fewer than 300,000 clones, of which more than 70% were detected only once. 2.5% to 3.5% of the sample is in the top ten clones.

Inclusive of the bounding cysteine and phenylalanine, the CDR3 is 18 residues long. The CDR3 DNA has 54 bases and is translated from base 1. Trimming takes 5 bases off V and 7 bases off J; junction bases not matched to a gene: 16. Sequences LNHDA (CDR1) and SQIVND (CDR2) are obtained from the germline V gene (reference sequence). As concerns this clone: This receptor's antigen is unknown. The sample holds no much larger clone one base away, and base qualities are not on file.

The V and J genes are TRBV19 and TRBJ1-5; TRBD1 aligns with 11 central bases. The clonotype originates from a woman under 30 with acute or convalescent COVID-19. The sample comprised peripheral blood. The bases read TGTGCCAGTAGTCCGCGCGCAAAAGGGACAGGGGGATGGCAGCCCCAGCATTTT. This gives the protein CASSPRAKGTGGWQPQHF.